This is a list of T cell receptor beta chains from one sample in a study of blood T cells in healthy people across ages. TCRdb itself ran the 5' RACE reads through MiXCR, one entry per CDR3 protein. The table lists about 1.4 million distinct CDR3 sequences, approximately 59% of them singletons, with 5% to 7% in the top ten. The source material was blood. These receptors were obtained from a man aged 18 to 29 in good health. CDR3s include the opening cysteine and the closing phenylalanine or tryptophan. D genes are given only for firm matches. The size of a clone is reported for some rows only, either as once, few or many, or as a class for expanded clones.

>TRBJ2-1|.|TRBD2|TRBV27
TGTGCCAGCATTTCCCTAGCGGGGTTGAGCTCCTACAATGAGCAGTTCTTC
CASISLAGLSSYNEQFF
>TRBJ2-7|once|.|TRBV20-1
TGCAGTGCTATGTCTGCTTCCTACAATGAGCAGTACTTC
CSAMSASYNEQYF
>TRBJ2-5|few|.|TRBV4-1
TGCGCCAACAGCCAAGATGGAGAGACCCAGTACTTC
CANSQDGETQYF
>TRBJ1-1|once|.|TRBV2
TGTGCCAGCAGGGACAATAAGGGGACTGAAGCTTTCTTT
CASRDNKGTEAFF
>TRBJ2-5|.|TRBD1|TRBV2
TGTGCCAGCAGTGAAGAGGGACAGCAGTACTTC
CASSEEGQQYF
>TRBJ2-3|few|.|TRBV15
TGTGCCACCAGCGATCAGGGGAGCACAGATACGCAGTATTTT
CATSDQGSTDTQYF
>TRBJ1-1|.|.|TRBV7-9
TGTGCCAGCAGCGCCGGGGGGATCGGTGAAGCTTTCTTT
CASSAGGIGEAFF
>TRBJ1-6|few|.|TRBV7-6
TGTGCCAGCAGCTCAAGCAGGGACTGGGATTCACCCCTCCACTTT
CASSSSRDWDSPLHF
>TRBJ2-3|once|TRBD2|TRBV5-1
TGCGCCAGCAGCTCGGGACTAGAGCGCGGGACGCAGTATTTT
CASSSGLERGTQYF
>TRBJ2-1|.|.|TRBV6-1
TGTGCCAGCAGTGAAGGCAGGGGACCTTCCTACGAGCAGTTCTTC
CASSEGRGPSYEQFF
>TRBJ2-7|.|.|TRBV9
TGTGCCAGCAGCGTAGGCGGAGGTTTAGAGCAGTACTTC
CASSVGGGLEQYF
>TRBJ1-2|.|.|TRBV12-3/TRBV12-4
TGTGCCAGCAGTTCCCTCCCTCAGGGTAACTATGGCTACACCTTC
CASSSLPQGNYGYTF
>TRBJ1-2|.|.|TRBV7-2
TGTGCCAGCAGCTCTCGAAGGGAGTACCATGGCTACACCTTC
CASSSRREYHGYTF
>TRBJ2-7|few|.|TRBV27
TGTGCCAGCAGTCACGGGACACCCGGCGAGCAGTACTTC
CASSHGTPGEQYF
>TRBJ2-2|.|.|TRBV29-1
TGCAGCGTTGTCTGGACAGCGAACACCGGGGAGCTGTTTTTT
CSVVWTANTGELFF
>TRBJ2-3|.|TRBD2|TRBV12-3/TRBV12-4
TGTGCCAGCAGTCCCCTGGCGGGGGGAGCAGATACGCAGTATTTT
CASSPLAGGADTQYF
>TRBJ2-7|.|TRBD2|TRBV5-1
TGCGCCAGCAGCTTATTCGCGGGGGACTCCTACGAGCAGTACTTC
CASSLFAGDSYEQYF
>TRBJ2-1|few|.|TRBV4-2
TGTGCCAGCAGCCATGTTCTAGGAGGGGGAGTGAATGAGCAGTTCTTC
CASSHVLGGGVNEQFF
>TRBJ1-4|.|.|TRBV12-3/TRBV12-4
TGTGCCAGCAGTAGGGGAATAGGAAAACTGTTTTTT
CASSRGIGKLFF
>TRBJ2-2|.|.|TRBV7-9
TGTGCCAGCAGCTCCATGGGTGGTGCCGGGGAGCTGTTTTTT
CASSSMGGAGELFF
>TRBJ2-7|.|.|TRBV5-1
TGCGCCAGCAGCTTGGTTTCAGATTTAGCCTACGAGCAGTACTTC
CASSLVSDLAYEQYF
>TRBJ2-3|.|.|TRBV6-2/TRBV6-3
TGTGCCAGCAAAAAGAGGGGAGATACGCAGTATTTT
CASKKRGDTQYF
>TRBJ2-1|few|TRBD2|TRBV7-2
TGTGCCAGCAGCTCCGGGGCGGGGGAGTACAATGAGCAGTTCTTC
CASSSGAGEYNEQFF
>TRBJ2-7|.|TRBD1|TRBV12-3/TRBV12-4
TGTGCCAGCAGTTCCGAGACAGGGTCTACCTACGAGCAGTACTTC
CASSSETGSTYEQYF
>TRBJ1-2|once|.|TRBV9
TGTGCCAGCAGCGTAGTGGCAGGAGGAAACTATGGCTACACCTTC
CASSVVAGGNYGYTF
>TRBJ2-7|.|TRBD1|TRBV6-1
TGTGCCAGCAACCCCGGGGGCAGGGGGCCCCTACCCTCCTACGAGCAGTACTTC
CASNPGGRGPLPSYEQYF
>TRBJ2-2|.|TRBD2|TRBV7-2
TGTGCCAGCAGCTCCTTTAGCGGGGGCGCCGGGGAGCTGTTTTTT
CASSSFSGGAGELFF
>TRBJ1-6|few|TRBD1|TRBV5-1
TGCGCCAGCAGTAACGGGACAGGGTCGTCACCCCTCCACTTT
CASSNGTGSSPLHF
>TRBJ2-5|few|.|TRBV5-1
TGCGCCAGCAGCTTTGTTAGCAGCAACCAAGAGACCCAGTACTTC
CASSFVSSNQETQYF
>TRBJ1-5|.|TRBD1|TRBV7-2
TGTGCCAGCAGCTTAAAAGGGGGCTACGTGGACAATCAGCCCCAGCATTTT
CASSLKGGYVDNQPQHF
>TRBJ1-2|.|TRBD1|TRBV6-2/TRBV6-3
TGTGCCAGCAGTGGGACAGGGGAATCGTACTATGGCTACACCTTC
CASSGTGESYYGYTF
>TRBJ2-3|.|.|TRBV25-1
TGTGCCAGCACCGCTATGGGGGGGCCTGCAGATACGCAGTATTTT
CASTAMGGPADTQYF
>TRBJ2-2|.|.|TRBV20-1
TGCAGTGCTACATTTGGGTCCGGGGAGCTGTTTTTT
CSATFGSGELFF
>TRBJ2-7|.|.|TRBV27
TGTGCCAGCAGTTTAATCGGGCGGGAATACGAGCAGTACTTC
CASSLIGREYEQYF
>TRBJ2-7|.|.|TRBV4-2
TGTGCCAGCAGCCAGGGGACTTCTCACTCCTACGAGCAGTACTTC
CASSQGTSHSYEQYF
>TRBJ1-1|.|TRBD1|TRBV4-3
TGCGCCAGCAGTCGGACAGGGTGGAACACTGAAGCTTTCTTT
CASSRTGWNTEAFF
>TRBJ1-1|.|.|TRBV4-1
TGCGCCAGCAGCTTCCTTTTAGGGACGGGAGGGATGAACACTGAAGCTTTCTTT
CASSFLLGTGGMNTEAFF